This passage covers 4 T cell receptor beta chains from one sample sequenced in a study of OX40 agonist ivuxolimab in advanced cancers. Clones were read by immunoSEQ multiplex PCR, and TCRdb kept only the in-frame ones, dropping some. Of roughly 58,000 clones in the sample, roughly 85% were seen once. This material consisted of CD4+ or CD8+ T cells sorted from blood, taken in a trial of the OX40 agonist ivuxolimab. All receptors come from an adult with an advanced solid tumor such as melanoma, head and neck, liver or kidney cancer.

The rearrangement links TRBV11-2 to TRBJ2-5; TRBD2 matches 8 bases. CDR1 and CDR2 from the germline V gene are SGHAT and FQNNGV. The J segment lost 4 bases and the V segment lost 4 bases, leaving 8 bases of the junction unmatched. The CDR3 totals 15 residues. This CDR3 reads CASSSNSGGRETQYF. CDR3 nucleotides: TGTGCCAGCAGCTCGAACTCGGGGGGGCGAGAGACCCAGTACTTC.

The chain has TRBV4-2 and TRBJ2-6; D is uncertain. This CDR3 contains 17 residues. Trimming cost V 1 base and J 0 bases, with 10 bases left between them. Per germline, CDR1 LGHNA and CDR2 YNFKEQ. CDR3 residues: CASSQGEARSGANVLTF. The CDR3 DNA reads TGTGCCAGCAGCCAAGGTGAGGCCCGCTCTGGGGCCAACGTCCTGACTTTC.

This clone was found once. The chain uses TRBV11-1 and TRBJ2-3; 9 nucleotides line up with TRBD1. Germline values: CDR1 SGHAT, CDR2 FQDESV (reference sequence). Trimming took 3 bases from V and 3 from J; bases not matched to a gene: 4. The CDR3 is 15 amino acids. The CDR3 is CASSFGDRATDTQYF. The CDR3, as DNA: TGTGCCAGCAGCTTCGGGGACAGGGCAACAGATACGCAGTATTTT.

A single count supports this clone. V usage is TRBV6-1 and J usage is TRBJ1-5, with D unclear. The CDR3 extends over 15 amino acids. Trimming shortened V by 0 bases and J by 6 bases, and 12 bases separated the two germline ends. Germline assignment: CDR1 MNHNS and CDR2 SASEGT. The CDR3 coding sequence is TGTGCCAGCAGTGAAGCGCCGGGCAGTTCTCAGCCCCAGCATTTT. Translation gives CASSEAPGSSQPQHF.